This T cell receptor (beta chain) comes out of a study of blood T cells in healthy people across ages. A sample-barcoded 5' primer and a J-beta primer mix were used in a second PCR of about 6 to 12 cycles. TCRdb passed the 5' RACE reads through MiXCR, listing each CDR3 protein once. The sample has roughly 1.4 million distinct CDR3 sequences, around 55% seen once. This clonotype came up a few times. V was pared by 7 bases and J by 0 bases, with 17 bases between. The CDR3 is 16 amino acids. The V gene's germline CDR1 is SGHRS and CDR2 YFSETQ. The TCR comes from a man younger than 30 in good health. What was sequenced was blood. The chain has TRBV5-1 and TRBJ2-1; D not resolved. The CDR3 coding sequence is TGCGCCAGCCGCCAGGCCTACTCGAGCTCCTACAATGAGCAGTTCTTC. Translation gives CASRQAYSSSYNEQFF.